The 9 T cell receptor beta chains below come from one sample, sequenced in a study of cytomegalovirus exposure and HLA in healthy donors. 60 Vbeta and 13 Jbeta primers were used in PCR. TCRdb's copy holds only in-frame clones and misses some; the assay was immunoSEQ multiplex PCR. Among 30,000 to 35,000 clones listed, 80% to 90% were seen once. Sequenced material: PBMCs. All receptors derive from a young woman in good health and CMV-seronegative.

This clone was seen more than once but under ten times. This chain joins TRBV10-3 and TRBJ1-6, with TRBD1 matching 8 bases. CDR1 ENHRY and CDR2 SYGVKD come from the germline V gene. This CDR3 region has 16 residues. After removal of 2 bases from V and 4 bases from J, the junction contained 4 bases not matched to a gene. Here the CDR3 reads CAISEPGQGYNSPLHF. DNA of the CDR3: TGTGCCATCAGTGAGCCCGGACAGGGATATAATTCACCCCTCCACTTT.

V gene TRBV28 combines with J gene TRBJ1-5; D remains ambiguous. Trimming pared 3 bases from V and 2 bases from J, leaving 11 bases between. Germline V CDR1 and CDR2: MDHEN, SYDVKM. CDR3 length: 15 residues. CDR3 DNA sequence: TGTGCCAGCAGTTTGTTACAGATTGGCAATCAGCCCCAGCATTTT. It yields the protein CASSLLQIGNQPQHF.

The rearrangement joins TRBV10-3 to TRBJ2-7; D unresolved. CDR3 length equals 12 residues. In germline, CDR1 is ENHRY, CDR2 SYGVKD. V was shortened by 10 bases and J by 0 bases, with 10 bases between the two germline ends. The CDR3 spells CASSLSSYEQYF. CDR3 nucleotides: TGTGCCAGCTCCCTCAGCTCCTACGAGCAGTACTTC.

This chain uses TRBV5-6 with TRBJ2-5; D unclear. V dropped 1 base and J dropped 5 bases, with 15 bases sitting between them. The CDR3 covers 15 residues. Looked up from germline, CDR1 is SGHDT and CDR2 is YYEEEE. The CDR3 region is CASSLLTSRRETQYF. In DNA form, the CDR3 reads TGTGCCAGCAGCTTGTTGACTTCTCGGCGGGAGACCCAGTACTTC.

This chain uses TRBV4-1 with TRBJ2-5; TRBD2 matches 8 bases. This CDR3 contains 17 residues. V shed 1 base and J 0 bases; nucleotides not matched to a gene: 7. Germline V gene data show CDR1 as MGHRA and CDR2 as YSYEKL. In DNA, the CDR3 is TGCGCCAGCAGCCAAGGTCAAACGGGGGGGTACCAAGAGACCCAGTACTTC. Its protein is CASSQGQTGGYQETQYF.

V is TRBV6-4 and J is TRBJ2-6; 7 bases are a match to TRBD1. Germline values: CDR1 MRHNA, CDR2 SNTAGT. The CDR3 sequence is 15 residues long. Unmatched junction bases numbered 0, after V lost 2 bases and J lost 2 bases. CDR3 amino acids: CASSDTGAGANVLTF. CDR3 nucleotide sequence: TGTGCCAGCAGTGACACAGGGGCTGGGGCCAACGTCCTGACTTTC.

The chain joins TRBV2 to TRBJ2-5, with a tentative D call TRBD2 (6 bases). Germline V gene lookup returns CDR1 SNHLY and CDR2 FYNNEI. CDR3 length equals 11 residues. V lost 6 bases to trimming and J lost 11 bases, with 13 bases between them. In DNA form, the CDR3 reads TGTGCCAGCAGAGGAGGGTTAGAGCAGTACTTC. Its translation: CASRGGLEQYF.

This clone was seen once. The V and J genes are TRBV9 and TRBJ1-1; the D gene is possibly TRBD1 (6 bases). Germline V gives CDR1 SGDLS, CDR2 YYNGEE. The CDR3 covers 14 residues. The V gene lost 0 bases and the J gene lost 8 bases, with 14 bases spanning the gap. CDR3 protein: CASSVADRFGEAFF. The CDR3 nucleotides are TGTGCCAGCAGCGTAGCTGACAGGTTTGGCGAAGCTTTCTTT.

The CDR3 reads CATSRQRGTEAFF. CDR3 nucleotides: TGTGCCACCAGCAGACAAAGGGGCACTGAAGCTTTCTTT. The genes are TRBV15 and TRBJ1-1; possibly TRBD1 for D (5 bases). The CDR3 totals 13 residues. The V end lost 2 bases, the J end lost 4 bases, and 8 bases lay between the germline ends. Germline lookup yields CDR1 LNHNV and CDR2 YYDKDF (reference sequence).